Each of the 3 T cell receptor beta chains below was sequenced from the same sample in a study of blood T cell repertoires in COVID-19. Profiled with immunoSEQ multiplex PCR; TCRdb holds only in-frame clones, not every one. The data contain 220,000 or so clones, around 89% of them singletons. The sample consisted of PBMCs or T cells enriched from blood (not recorded which). These receptors were obtained from a man aged 50 to 59 who had been exposed to COVID-19.

The V and J genes are TRBV7-3 and TRBJ2-3; 7 positions match TRBD2. The CDR3 sequence is 19 residues long. Germline V gene lookup returns CDR1 SGHTA and CDR2 FQGTGA. Losses at the gene ends were 5 bases for V and 9 bases for J; bases not matched to a gene: 26. For the CDR3, the DNA is TGTGCCAGCAGCCCCGAACCCAATCTTCCAGCGGGGAACCGCAAGACGCAGTATTTT. Residues: CASSPEPNLPAGNRKTQYF.

This clone showed up just once. This chain joins TRBV7-8 and TRBJ2-3; 10 bases are a match to TRBD2. The germline V gene encodes CDR1 SGHVS and CDR2 FQNEAQ. CDR3 length: 17 amino acids. V was clipped by 0 bases and J by 0 bases; unmatched bases: 3. This chain's CDR3 is CASSLAQLAGSTDTQYF. In nucleotides, the CDR3 is TGTGCCAGCAGCTTAGCGCAACTAGCGGGAAGCACAGATACGCAGTATTTT.

Here the CDR3 DNA reads TGTGCCAGCAGTTTATTCGGGGTCCAGAATAATTCACCCCTCCACTTT. Residues: CASSLFGVQNNSPLHF. This chain links TRBV27 with TRBJ1-6, with D unclear. V dropped 1 base and J dropped 5 bases, with 12 bases sitting between them. The CDR3 is 16 residues long. Per germline, CDR1 MNHEY and CDR2 SMNVEV (reference sequence).